Listed below are T cell receptor beta chains from one sample, sequenced in a study of cytomegalovirus exposure and HLA in healthy donors. Clones were sequenced by immunoSEQ multiplex PCR, and TCRdb holds only the in-frame ones, with some missing. The table shows 150,000 to 250,000 clones, with over 75% occurring only once. Sequencing was done on a sample of PBMCs. The receptor set was obtained from a woman in her 50s in good health and CMV-seronegative. Both conserved end residues are part of each CDR3. The D gene is left open where the match is weak. Clone size, where shown, is once, few, many, or a class for clones that have expanded.

TRBJ2-1	NA	TRBV28	NA	CASSPRVRYNEQFF	TGTGCCAGCAGTCCCCGGGTTAGATACAATGAGCAGTTCTTC
TRBJ2-7	NA	TRBV7-2	NA	CASSPYYEVASYEQYF	TGTGCCAGCAGCCCTTATTACGAGGTTGCGTCCTACGAGCAGTACTTC
TRBJ2-7	NA	TRBV20-1	NA	CSAYRAREQYF	TGCAGTGCTTACAGGGCCCGAGAGCAGTACTTC
TRBJ2-1	TRBD2	TRBV19	NA	CASREGLAGDSEQFF	TGTGCCAGTAGAGAGGGACTAGCGGGAGACAGTGAGCAGTTCTTC
TRBJ1-2	TRBD1	TRBV5-1	NA	CASSLGQGANGYTF	TGCGCCAGCAGCTTGGGACAGGGGGCGAATGGCTACACCTTC
TRBJ1-2	TRBD1	TRBV5-6	NA	CASSNRQGGPHGYTF	TGTGCCAGCAGTAATAGACAGGGGGGCCCACATGGCTACACCTTC
TRBJ2-4	TRBD1	TRBV5-1	NA	CASSLDRVGKNIQYF	TGCGCCAGCAGCCTCGACAGGGTTGGCAAAAACATTCAGTACTTC
TRBJ2-1	NA	TRBV5-8	NA	CASSFTSLEQFF	TGTGCCAGCAGCTTTACTAGCCTTGAGCAGTTCTTC
TRBJ1-2	TRBD1	TRBV13	NA	CASSSPGQGGYTF	TGTGCCAGCAGCTCGCCCGGACAGGGCGGCTACACCTTC
TRBJ2-5	TRBD2	TRBV30	NA	CAWGPGLAGMKTQYF	TGTGCCTGGGGGCCGGGACTAGCGGGAATGAAGACCCAGTACTTC
TRBJ1-1	NA	TRBV28	NA	CASSFITPSTEAFF	TGTGCCAGCAGTTTTATTACTCCTTCCACTGAAGCTTTCTTT
TRBJ2-5	NA	TRBV11-2	NA	CASSPTTPAETQYF	TGTGCCAGCAGCCCGACAACGCCGGCGGAGACCCAGTACTTC
TRBJ1-2	TRBD1	TRBV27	NA	CASSLTGDGYTF	TGTGCCAGCAGTTTGACAGGGGACGGCTACACCTTC
TRBJ2-2	TRBD2	TRBV4-1	NA	CASSQDREASGTGELFF	TGCGCCAGCAGCCAAGATCGTGAGGCTAGCGGCACCGGGGAGCTGTTTTTT
TRBJ2-1	NA	TRBV7-2	NA	CASSLLAIGYNEQFF	TGTGCCAGCAGCCTGCTAGCAATCGGGTACAATGAGCAGTTCTTC
TRBJ1-1	NA	TRBV5-1	NA	CASRKDWAEAFF	TGCGCCAGCAGGAAGGATTGGGCGGAAGCTTTCTTT
TRBJ2-7	NA	TRBV6-1	NA	CASTLRVRGYEQYF	TGTGCCAGCACTCTCCGGGTCCGGGGCTACGAGCAGTACTTC
TRBJ1-1	NA	TRBV2	NA	CASSEITQNTEAFF	TGTGCCAGCAGTGAAATAACACAGAACACTGAAGCTTTCTTT
TRBJ2-1	TRBD1	TRBV29-1	once	CSVERQGFYNEQFF	TGCAGCGTTGAAAGACAGGGTTTTTACAATGAGCAGTTCTTC
TRBJ1-1	NA	TRBV11-2	NA	CASSFSWGGNTEAFF	TGTGCCAGCAGCTTCTCCTGGGGGGGGAACACTGAAGCTTTCTTT
TRBJ1-5	TRBD1	TRBV27	NA	CASSPGTGLVNQPQHF	TGTGCCAGCAGTCCAGGGACAGGGCTGGTAAATCAGCCCCAGCATTTT
TRBJ1-1	NA	TRBV30	few	CAWKDETPRGNTEAFF	TGTGCCTGGAAAGACGAGACCCCAAGGGGGAACACTGAAGCTTTCTTT
TRBJ2-7	TRBD1	TRBV10-3	NA	CAIGSPRGLYEQYF	TGTGCCATCGGCTCCCCCAGGGGGCTCTACGAGCAGTACTTC
TRBJ2-7	NA	TRBV7-2	once	CASSKTNGLILTEQYF	TGTGCCAGCAGCAAGACTAATGGACTAATCCTTACGGAGCAGTACTTC
TRBJ2-1	NA	TRBV18	NA	CASSPSSSEQFF	TGTGCCAGCTCACCAAGCTCGAGTGAGCAGTTCTTC
TRBJ1-1	NA	TRBV5-6	NA	CASSEYKIVGVNTEAFF	TGTGCCAGCAGCGAATATAAGATCGTAGGGGTAAACACTGAAGCTTTCTTT
TRBJ1-2	TRBD1	TRBV4-1	once	CASSQPGQAIYGYTF	TGCGCCAGCAGCCAGCCGGGACAGGCCATATATGGCTACACCTTC
TRBJ2-3	NA	TRBV20-1	NA	CSARPRGEQYF	TGCAGTGCTCGTCCCCGAGGAGAGCAGTATTTT
TRBJ2-7	TRBD1	TRBV5-8	NA	CASSLRDRGSYEQYF	TGTGCCAGCAGCTTACGGGACAGGGGCTCCTACGAGCAGTACTTC
TRBJ2-7	NA	TRBV14	NA	CASSHAGAQYYEQYF	TGTGCCAGCAGCCACGCAGGCGCTCAATACTACGAGCAGTACTTC
TRBJ1-5	TRBD1	TRBV30	NA	CAWSVQGKLRRAPQHF	TGTGCCTGGAGTGTACAGGGGAAATTGAGGAGGGCGCCCCAGCATTTT
TRBJ1-4	NA	TRBV15	NA	CATSSFAGDNEKLFF	TGTGCCACCAGCAGCTTTGCCGGGGATAATGAAAAACTGTTTTTT